The 25 T cell receptor beta chains below all came from one sample that was sequenced in a study of blood T cell repertoires in COVID-19 (dated by TCRdb to 2020 to 2022). Library preparation employed the immunoSEQ multiplex PCR assay. TCRdb mirrors the immuneACCESS table, restricted to in-frame sequences. Some clones are absent from its copies; in checked studies, under half trace to an unresolved V gene, and the reason for the others is unknown. A total of about 300,000 clones appear in this sample, around 90% of them only once. 1.5% to 2% of the sample comes from the top ten. Sequencing used PBMCs or T cells enriched from blood (not recorded which). The origin of the receptors is a woman aged 40 to 50 who had recovered from COVID-19.

This clone is a singleton in its sample. Here the CDR3 DNA reads TGTGCCAGCACCCCGTACCCCAGGGGCATAGTCTATGGCTACACCTTC. The encoded protein is CASTPYPRGIVYGYTF. This rearrangement joins TRBV5-6 to TRBJ1-2; D is possibly TRBD1 (6 bases). This CDR3 spans 16 amino acids. With 6 bases removed from V and 4 bases from J, the gap between germline ends came to 22 bases. Germline CDR1 SGHDT, CDR2 YYEEEE. Looking up the rest from reference TRBV5-6 and TRBJ1-2 gives the full variable domain: DAGVTQSPTHLIKTRGQQVTLRCSPKSGHDTVSWYQQALGQGPQFIFQYYEEEERQRGNFPDRFSGHQFPNYSSELNVNALLLGDSALYLCASTPYPRGIVYGYTFGSGTRLTVV.

This chain links TRBV11-2 with TRBJ2-7, with D perhaps matching TRBD2 (5 bases). Germline CDR1 and CDR2: SGHAT and FQNNGV. The CDR3 totals 16 residues. The V gene lost 1 base and the J gene lost 0 bases, with 13 bases spanning the gap. The CDR3 nucleotides are TGTGCCAGCAGCTTAGCTGGCGGGTCTTACTCCTACGAGCAGTACTTC. It translates to CASSLAGGSYSYEQYF.

This clone has only a few counts. The CDR3 coding sequence is TGTGCCTGGACCCGACCTTCAACAGGGGGCTACACCTTC. This sequence encodes CAWTRPSTGGYTF. This chain uses TRBV30 with TRBJ1-2; TRBD1 is a possible D gene (6 bases). This CDR3 spans 13 amino acids. In germline, CDR1 is GTSNPN, CDR2 SVGIG (reference sequence). Trimming took 4 bases from V and 8 from J, leaving 17 bases between them.

This clone has just one count. This chain connects TRBV7-9 to TRBJ2-1, with D uncertain. The CDR3 length is 12 residues. The V end was cut by 5 bases, the J end by 12 bases, with 14 bases between. CDR1 and CDR2 from the germline V gene are SEHNR and FQNEAQ (reference sequence). DNA for the CDR3: TGTGCCAGCAGCCAAGAGGCGACTTCGCAGTTCTTC. It yields the protein CASSQEATSQFF.

This chain connects TRBV7-6 to TRBJ2-7; the D gene is possibly TRBD2 (5 bases). Germline CDR1 reads SGHVS; CDR2 reads FNYEAQ. The CDR3 sequence is 15 residues long. The V gene lost 5 bases and the J gene lost 0 bases, with 14 bases spanning the gap. The CDR3 here is CASSVSPGNSYEQYF. DNA for the CDR3: TGTGCCAGCAGCGTGTCCCCCGGGAACTCCTACGAGCAGTACTTC.

The chain carries TRBV4-2 and TRBJ1-2, with D possibly being TRBD1 (5 bases). The CDR3 is 13 residues long. The V gene's germline CDR1 is LGHNA and CDR2 YNFKEQ. The V end was cut by 0 bases, the J end by 9 bases, with 11 bases between. In DNA form, the CDR3 reads TGTGCCAGCAGCCAAGATTGGGGCCAGCGCTACACCTTC. It yields the protein CASSQDWGQRYTF.

This clone turned up a few times. The rearrangement joins TRBV6-5 to TRBJ2-2; D may be TRBD2 (5 bases). This CDR3 has 15 residues. Trimming removed 2 bases from V and 5 bases from J, with 12 bases in between. Germline-derived CDR1 and CDR2 are MNHEY and SVGAGI. The DNA of the CDR3 is TGTGCCAGCAGTTACGAGGGAAGGAGGACCGGGGAGCTGTTTTTT. It translates to CASSYEGRRTGELFF.

The CDR3 loop is CASSVDRGRAGELFF. For the CDR3, the DNA is TGTGCCAGCAGCGTGGACAGGGGGCGGGCCGGGGAGCTGTTTTTT. The gene calls are TRBV9 and TRBJ2-2, with TRBD1 matching over 11 bases. V lost 2 bases, J lost 6 bases, and 3 bases stayed unmatched. Germline CDR1 SGDLS, CDR2 YYNGEE. The CDR3 sequence is 15 residues long.

The chain has TRBV7-3 and TRBJ1-2, with D perhaps TRBD1 (6 bases). CDR3 length equals 14 residues. Trimming cost V 2 bases and J 6 bases, with 13 bases left between them. Germline V gene sequence: CDR1 SGHTA, CDR2 FQGTGA. This CDR3 is CASSLGPGQHGYTF. The CDR3 DNA reads TGTGCCAGCAGCTTAGGGCCGGGACAACATGGCTACACCTTC.

This rearrangement joins TRBV18 to TRBJ2-2, with a weak D call TRBD2 (5 bases). Looked up from germline, CDR1 is KGHSH and CDR2 is LQKENI. The CDR3 has 16 residues. The V end lost 4 bases, the J end lost 0 bases, and 12 bases lay between the germline ends. The CDR3, as DNA: TGTGCCAGCTCACAGGAGGCGACTACGAACACCGGGGAGCTGTTTTTT. Translation: CASSQEATTNTGELFF.

The chain has TRBV18 and TRBJ1-1; 7 nucleotides line up with TRBD1. The ends lost 7 bases at V and 1 base at J; junction bases unmatched: 9. This CDR3 region has 15 residues. Germline V gene data show CDR1 as KGHSH and CDR2 as LQKENI. The CDR3 DNA sequence: TGTGCCAGCTTTGCGTTTACAGGGGAGAACACTGAAGCTTTCTTT. This sequence encodes CASFAFTGENTEAFF.

V is TRBV2 and J is TRBJ1-4; possibly TRBD1 for D (6 bases). The CDR3 sequence is 14 residues long. Deletions cut 5 bases from V and 5 bases from J, with 12 bases between. The V gene's germline CDR1 is SNHLY and CDR2 FYNNEI. The CDR3 loop reads CASSLETGNEKLFF. The CDR3 nucleotides are TGTGCCAGCAGTCTCGAGACAGGAAATGAAAAACTGTTTTTT.

The chain recombines TRBV4-1 with TRBJ2-3, with D tentatively TRBD2 (5 bases). Trimming removed 0 bases from V and 1 base from J, with 14 bases in between. Germline loops: CDR1 MGHRA, CDR2 YSYEKL. This CDR3 is 17 amino acids long. The CDR3 reads CASSQEAQRWGTDTQYF. DNA of the CDR3: TGCGCCAGCAGCCAAGAAGCCCAGCGGTGGGGCACAGATACGCAGTATTTT.

This chain connects TRBV28 to TRBJ2-3; TRBD2 agrees at 12 bases. CDR3 length: 15 residues. Germline lookup yields CDR1 MDHEN and CDR2 SYDVKM. V lost 6 bases and J lost 4; bases outside the gene matches: 5. This chain's CDR3 is CASSWTSGAADTQYF. CDR3 nucleotides: TGTGCCAGCAGCTGGACTAGCGGGGCCGCAGATACGCAGTATTTT.

This chain connects TRBV19 to TRBJ1-2; perhaps TRBD1 as D (6 bases). CDR1 and CDR2 from the germline V gene are LNHDA and SQIVND (reference sequence). This CDR3 contains 16 residues. The V end lost 5 bases, the J end lost 3 bases, and 19 bases lay between the germline ends. The CDR3 nucleotides are TGTGCCAGTAGTCAGCCGCGTACCGGGACACACTATGGCTACACCTTC. Protein sequence: CASSQPRTGTHYGYTF.

CDR3 in amino acids: CASSPGQGNYGYTF. In nucleotides, the CDR3 is TGTGCCAGCAGCCCGGGACAGGGGAACTATGGCTACACCTTC. The chain couples TRBV11-2 to TRBJ1-2; 10 bases are a match to TRBD1. Germline V CDR1 and CDR2: SGHAT, FQNNGV. This CDR3 is 14 amino acids long. The V gene end was trimmed by 5 bases and the J gene end by 2 bases; junction bases not matched to a gene: 2.

This chain connects TRBV11-3 to TRBJ2-1, with D possibly TRBD1 on 5 matching bases. Germline V gene sequence: CDR1 SGHNT, CDR2 YENEEA. The CDR3 sequence is 15 residues long. With 1 base removed from V and 4 bases from J, the gap between germline ends came to 11 bases. CDR3 loop: CASSLGGRQYNEQFF. DNA for the CDR3: TGTGCCAGCAGCTTAGGAGGCAGACAGTACAATGAGCAGTTCTTC.

The chain links TRBV7-2 to TRBJ2-1; 9 nucleotides align to TRBD2. Germline assignment: CDR1 SGHTA and CDR2 FQGNSA. V lost 6 bases, J lost 10 bases, and 10 bases stayed unmatched. The CDR3 sequence is 14 residues long. The CDR3: CASSIHQSGREQFF. DNA for the CDR3: TGTGCCAGCAGTATTCATCAGAGCGGGAGGGAGCAGTTCTTC.

This chain joins TRBV5-6 and TRBJ2-7, with a tentative D call TRBD1 (6 bases). CDR3 length: 18 residues. Germline loops: CDR1 SGHDT, CDR2 YYEEEE. V was cut by 0 bases and J by 2 bases, with 21 bases left in between. The DNA of the CDR3 is TGTGCCAGCAGCTTGGCAGGGGCAGGGGATGCTTTCACCTACGAGCAGTACTTC. Protein product: CASSLAGAGDAFTYEQYF.

The chain carries TRBV24-1 and TRBJ2-5; weak D call: TRBD2 (6 bases). Germline V gene data show CDR1 as KGHDR and CDR2 as SFDVKD. Trimming pared 9 bases from V and 5 bases from J, leaving 6 bases between. This CDR3 has 10 amino acids. In DNA, the CDR3 is TGTGCCACCGGGGGGGAGACCCAGTACTTC. Translating gives CATGGETQYF.

J is TRBJ1-1 and V is TRBV6-2 or TRBV6-3, with D unresolved. Between the trimmed V and J ends, which lost 5 bases and 4 bases, there was a span of 14 bases. There are 14 residues in the CDR3. CDR1 MNHEY and CDR2 SVGEGT come from the germline V gene. The CDR3, as DNA: TGTGCCAGCAGTCCCTCACCGAGGAGCACTGAAGCTTTCTTT. Its translation: CASSPSPRSTEAFF.

This chain connects TRBV19 to TRBJ1-2; D is undetermined. The length of the CDR3 is 12 residues. The V and J ends lost 5 bases and 14 bases respectively, with 18 bases between them. The V gene's germline CDR1 is LNHDA and CDR2 SQIVND (reference sequence). Here the CDR3 DNA reads TGTGCCAGTAGTTCTCGTGATTTTACCGGGACCTTC. Translated: CASSSRDFTGTF. Full variable domain (rest looked up from reference TRBV19 and TRBJ1-2): DGGITQSPKYLFRKEGQNVTLSCEQNLNHDAMYWYRQDPGQGLRLIYYSQIVNDFQKGDIAEGYSVSREKKESFPLTVTSAQKNPTAFYLCASSSRDFTGTFGSGTRLTVV.

A few counts support this clone. The chain links TRBV5-4 to TRBJ1-1, with D possibly TRBD1 on 6 matching bases. Germline CDR1 SGHNT, CDR2 YYREEE (reference sequence). V lost 4 bases to trimming and J lost 3 bases, with 10 bases between them. The CDR3 sequence is 13 residues long. The CDR3 DNA reads as TGTGCCAGCAGCCGGGACACTTACACTGAAGCTTTCTTT. Translated: CASSRDTYTEAFF. Based on the CDR3 plus reference TRBV5-4 and TRBJ1-1, the full variable domain is ETGVTQSPTHLIKTRGQQVTLRCSSQSGHNTVSWYQQALGQGPQFIFQYYREEENGRGNFPPRFSGLQFPNYSSELNVNALELDDSALYLCASSRDTYTEAFFGQGTRLTVV.

The rearrangement links TRBV27 to TRBJ2-1, with 7 bases aligning to TRBD2. The CDR3 runs 14 residues. Trimming at V came to 4 bases and at J to 8 bases, leaving 8 bases not matched to a gene. In germline, CDR1 is MNHEY, CDR2 SMNVEV (reference sequence). The CDR3 bases are TGTGCCAGCAGTTGGCGTCTAGCGGTGGATGAGCAGTTCTTC. Its protein is CASSWRLAVDEQFF.

The gene calls are TRBV11-2 and TRBJ1-4, with TRBD1 matching over 9 bases. The germline CDR1 and CDR2 sequences are SGHAT and FQNNGV. J lost 4 bases, V lost 4 bases, and 4 bases had no gene match. CDR3 length: 15 amino acids. This chain's CDR3 is CASSSTGGFNEKLFF. CDR3 nucleotide sequence: TGTGCCAGCAGCTCGACAGGGGGTTTTAATGAAAAACTGTTTTTT.